This T cell receptor (beta chain) was identified during a study of T-cell reconstitution after alpha-beta-depleted transplantation in children (TCRdb year 2016). For context, the study as a whole: T-cell immune reconstitution after TCRalphabeta/CD19-depleted allogeneic hematopoietic cell transplantation in children was quantitatively tracked in the study by means of TCR repertoire profiling.

For this chain, trimming is 8 bases at the V end and 8 bases at the J end, and the number of junction bases without a gene match is 11. The germline V gene (reference sequence) gives CDR1 as LNHDA and CDR2 as SQIVND. There are 14 amino acids in the CDR3, from cysteine to phenylalanine inclusive. Of all the DNA, just the CDR3 is kept, 42 bases in frame from base 1. To prepare the library, PCR was applied. Instrument on record: Illumina HiSeq 2500. TCR library preparation used molecular barcoding, with unique molecular identifiers applied to normalize quantification of the TCRbeta repertoire. The public reads were quality trimmed at Q25 with fastp and then assembled into clones with MiXCR by TCRdb, keeping productive beta chains. Rows are unified per CDR3 protein, each entry keeping the most common DNA and genes. The sample contains approximately 270,000 distinct CDR3 sequences, around 9.6% of them found a single time. The ten largest clones represent around 10% of the sample.

This clonotype was picked up a small number of times. No cognate antigen has been identified for it. No base quality values were provided; no much bigger clone lies one nucleotide off. The specimen was PBMCs from the stem cell graft donor, collected from the stem cell graft. The TCR was taken from a human donor who donated a stem cell graft to a child with SCID. The sequence links TRBV19 to TRBJ2-2; 7 middle bases align to TRBD1. The DNA is TGTGCCAGTCTGAGGACAGGCTATGATGGGGAGCTGTTTTTT. Translated, this is CASLRTGYDGELFF. With the portions outside the CDR3 filled from the reference TRBV19 and TRBJ2-2 genes, the complete variable region becomes DGGITQSPKYLFRKEGQNVTLSCEQNLNHDAMYWYRQDPGQGLRLIYYSQIVNDFQKGDIAEGYSVSREKKESFPLTVTSAQKNPTAFYLCASLRTGYDGELFFGEGSRLTVL.